This is a list of T cell receptor beta chains from one sample in a study of T-cell reconstitution after alpha-beta-depleted transplantation in children. MiXCR, run by TCRdb on the PCR reads, gives a single entry per CDR3 protein. The top ten clones hold roughly 0.84% of a sample with approximately 630,000 distinct CDR3 sequences, roughly 14% of them seen once. The specimen was PBMCs, collected before TCRalphabeta/CD19-depleted stem cell transplant. These receptors all stem from a girl aged 2 to 9 with congenital amegakaryocytic thrombocytopenia, due to receive a stem cell transplant. CDR3s include the opening cysteine and the closing phenylalanine or tryptophan. A D gene is named only where the DNA matches it firmly. Where a row states a size, it is once, few, many or the class of an expanded clone; other rows omit it.

V gene	clone size	J gene	D gene	CDR3 length	CDR3 protein	CDR3 DNA
TRBV7-2	many	TRBJ1-1	-	13	CATSWALGIEAFF	TGTGCTACGTCCTGGGCCTTAGGGATTGAAGCTTTCTTT
TRBV13	-	TRBJ1-2	-	13	CASSLKGWYGYTF	TGTGCCAGCAGCTTAAAGGGTTGGTATGGCTACACCTTC
TRBV20-1	-	TRBJ2-1	-	13	CSMGKGTYNEQFF	TGCAGTATGGGGAAGGGGACCTACAATGAGCAGTTCTTC
TRBV3-1	-	TRBJ2-7	TRBD2	15	CASSHRLAGSHEQYF	TGTGCCAGCAGCCACCGACTAGCGGGAAGCCACGAGCAGTACTTC
TRBV7-6	many	TRBJ2-2	TRBD2	16	CASRSPLAGVTGELFF	TGTGCCAGCAGGAGCCCACTAGCGGGAGTTACCGGGGAGCTGTTTTTT
TRBV12-3/TRBV12-4	few	TRBJ2-2	TRBD1	16	CASRADRDRKTGELFF	TGTGCCAGCAGAGCCGACCGGGACAGAAAGACCGGGGAGCTGTTTTTT
TRBV12-3/TRBV12-4	few	TRBJ2-3	-	17	CASSFLLAGSSTDTQYF	TGTGCCAGCAGTTTCCTCTTGGCGGGATCTAGCACAGATACGCAGTATTTT
TRBV7-9	few	TRBJ2-1	-	16	CASSRPTEFGYNEQFF	TGTGCCAGCAGCCGCCCCACGGAGTTTGGGTACAATGAGCAGTTCTTC
TRBV12-3/TRBV12-4	few	TRBJ2-4	-	15	CASSFRQLAKNIQYF	TGTGCCAGCAGTTTCCGGCAACTAGCCAAAAACATTCAGTACTTC
TRBV5-1	many	TRBJ2-7	TRBD1	16	CASSLSIGTDGYEQYF	TGCGCCAGCAGCTTGTCTATCGGGACAGACGGCTACGAGCAGTACTTC
TRBV7-9	many	TRBJ2-2	TRBD2	16	CASSFLGLADTGELFF	TGTGCCAGCAGCTTCTTGGGACTAGCGGACACCGGGGAGCTGTTTTTT
TRBV19	few	TRBJ2-1	TRBD2	16	CASSTRTSGSENEQFF	TGTGCCAGTAGTACTAGGACTAGCGGTTCGGAAAATGAGCAGTTCTTC
TRBV7-3	few	TRBJ2-5	-	13	CASSVDYQETQYF	TGTGCCAGCAGCGTAGACTACCAAGAGACCCAGTACTTC
TRBV12-3/TRBV12-4	many	TRBJ2-2	-	14	CASSFFREAGELFF	TGTGCCAGCAGTTTTTTCAGGGAGGCCGGGGAGCTGTTTTTT
TRBV20-1	once	TRBJ2-3	TRBD2	17	CCARAPIQREGLDTQYF	TGCTGTGCTAGAGCCCCTATTCAGCGGGAGGGCCTAGATACGCAGTATTTT
TRBV27	-	TRBJ1-6	-	18	CASSSGTADVSYNSPLHF	TGTGCCAGCAGTTCCGGGACTGCTGACGTCTCGTATAATTCACCCCTCCACTTT
TRBV5-1	many	TRBJ2-2	-	15	CASSLEGADTGELFF	TGCGCCAGCAGCTTGGAGGGCGCAGACACCGGGGAGCTGTTTTTT
TRBV6-6	few	TRBJ2-1	-	11	CASSYAREQFF	TGTGCCAGCAGTTACGCGCGCGAGCAGTTCTTC
TRBV5-1	few	TRBJ2-3	-	15	CASRSGTRSTDTQYF	TGCGCCAGCAGATCCGGGACAAGGAGCACAGATACGCAGTATTTT
TRBV6-5	many	TRBJ2-2	-	12	CASSYDFGELFF	TGTGCCAGCAGTTACGATTTCGGGGAGCTGTTTTTT
TRBV20-1	many	TRBJ2-1	-	14	CSAPHPSPYNEQFF	TGCAGTGCCCCACACCCGTCCCCCTACAATGAGCAGTTCTTC
TRBV5-1	many	TRBJ2-7	-	12	CASSLSQGEQYF	TGCGCCAGCAGCCTCAGCCAGGGAGAGCAGTACTTC
TRBV7-8	-	TRBJ2-7	-	15	CASSPSRDRSYEQYF	TGTGCCAGCAGCCCAAGTCGGGACCGTTCCTACGAGCAGTACTTC
TRBV19	few	TRBJ1-3	TRBD1	14	CASKRDRDIGTIYF	TGTGCCAGCAAACGGGACAGGGACATCGGCACCATATATTTT
TRBV5-1	many	TRBJ2-5	-	13	CASSLVESETQYF	TGCGCCAGCAGCTTGGTGGAATCAGAGACCCAGTACTTC
TRBV29-1	many	TRBJ1-5	-	15	CSMNHTGTSNQPQHF	TGCAGCATGAACCATACCGGGACATCTAATCAGCCCCAGCATTTT
TRBV4-1	few	TRBJ2-1	-	12	CASSQDLREQFF	TGCGCCAGCAGCCAAGATCTACGTGAGCAGTTCTTC
TRBV20-1	many	TRBJ1-1	-	15	CSARVPGGMNTEAFF	TGCAGTGCTAGAGTCCCCGGCGGAATGAACACTGAAGCTTTCTTT
TRBV11-2	-	TRBJ1-1	-	12	CASSLVEREAFF	TGTGCCAGCAGCTTAGTGGAGAGAGAAGCTTTCTTT
TRBV5-1	-	TRBJ1-6	TRBD1	14	CASSRDSGNSPLHF	TGCGCCAGCAGCCGGGACAGCGGTAATTCACCCCTCCACTTT
TRBV11-2	many	TRBJ2-1	-	13	CASTLGAYNEQFF	TGTGCCAGCACTTTAGGGGCATACAATGAGCAGTTCTTC
TRBV5-5	-	TRBJ2-1	-	15	CASSHSWAEDNEQFF	TGTGCCAGCAGCCATTCATGGGCTGAAGACAATGAGCAGTTCTTC
TRBV20-1	many	TRBJ2-1	TRBD2	14	CSASSGLPYNEQFF	TGCAGTGCGTCTAGCGGGCTTCCCTACAATGAGCAGTTCTTC
TRBV7-8	many	TRBJ2-1	-	14	CASSPSLPYNEQFF	TGTGCCAGCAGCCCCAGCCTACCCTACAATGAGCAGTTCTTC
TRBV9	many	TRBJ2-7	-	12	CASSPQWYEQYF	TGTGCCAGCAGCCCTCAGTGGTACGAGCAGTACTTC
TRBV12-3/TRBV12-4	many	TRBJ2-5	-	11	CASSDGETQYF	TGTGCCAGCAGTGATGGAGAGACCCAGTACTTC
TRBV12-3/TRBV12-4	many	TRBJ2-7	TRBD2	16	CASSLQGTSESYEQYF	TGTGCCAGCAGTTTACAGGGGACTAGCGAAAGCTACGAGCAGTACTTC
TRBV5-1	-	TRBJ1-1	-	14	CASSSGVVGTEAFF	TGCGCCAGCAGCTCAGGGGTGGTGGGCACTGAAGCTTTCTTT
TRBV5-1	few	TRBJ2-2	-	14	CASSFDQGTGELFF	TGCGCCAGCAGCTTTGACCAGGGGACCGGGGAGCTGTTTTTT
TRBV6-6	many	TRBJ2-2	-	13	CASSYSLTGELFF	TGTGCCAGCAGTTACTCTTTGACCGGGGAGCTGTTTTTT
TRBV20-1	many	TRBJ2-7	TRBD2	14	CSARDLAGDHEQYF	TGCAGTGCTAGAGATCTAGCGGGAGACCACGAGCAGTACTTC
TRBV28	-	TRBJ2-1	TRBD2	17	CASSLTSGLGGSNEQFF	TGTGCCAGCAGTTTGACGTCCGGGCTCGGGGGGAGCAATGAGCAGTTCTTC
TRBV20-1	few	TRBJ1-3	TRBD1	19	CSARAIGTGVLSSGNTIYF	TGCAGTGCTAGAGCCATAGGGACAGGGGTCCTAAGCTCTGGAAACACCATATATTTT
TRBV6-4	few	TRBJ2-3	-	15	CASSDRTPSTDTQYF	TGTGCCAGCAGTGACAGGACACCAAGCACAGATACGCAGTATTTT
TRBV20-1	many	TRBJ2-7	-	14	CSARSLAFAYEQYF	TGCAGTGCTAGATCCCTAGCTTTTGCCTACGAGCAGTACTTC
TRBV5-5	-	TRBJ2-1	TRBD2	14	CASSWGLAVQQQFF	TGTGCCAGCAGCTGGGGACTAGCAGTCCAACAGCAGTTCTTC
TRBV7-9	-	TRBJ2-7	TRBD2	16	CASSSPLGLVIYEQYF	TGTGCCAGCAGCTCTCCCTTAGGACTAGTGATCTACGAGCAGTACTTC
TRBV30	few	TRBJ2-1	-	16	CAWTLPLRPRYNEQFF	TGTGCCTGGACCCTACCTCTAAGGCCGAGGTACAATGAGCAGTTCTTC
TRBV12-3/TRBV12-4	-	TRBJ2-5	-	12	CATNEGGETQYF	TGTGCCACCAACGAAGGGGGGGAGACCCAGTACTTC
TRBV5-1	many	TRBJ2-7	TRBD2	14	CASSLTSGRQHLYF	TGCGCCAGCAGCTTGACTAGCGGGAGGCAGCATCTGTACTTC
TRBV12-3/TRBV12-4	many	TRBJ2-7	TRBD2	14	CASSLRTSKYEQYF	TGTGCCAGCAGCCTGCGGACTAGCAAGTACGAGCAGTACTTC
TRBV10-3	many	TRBJ2-5	-	18	CAISESPGGRVLQETQYF	TGTGCCATCAGTGAGTCCCCTGGGGGCAGGGTGTTACAAGAGACCCAGTACTTC
TRBV18	-	TRBJ2-7	-	15	CASSPRKGGSYEQYF	TGTGCCAGCTCACCACGAAAAGGGGGCTCCTACGAGCAGTACTTC
TRBV9	-	TRBJ2-7	-	14	CASSVGGTLYEQYF	TGTGCCAGCAGCGTAGGTGGAACTCTCTACGAGCAGTACTTC
TRBV18	few	TRBJ2-7	-	15	CASSPGLAANYEQYF	TGTGCCAGCTCACCGGGATTAGCCGCCAACTACGAGCAGTACTTC
TRBV5-1	-	TRBJ2-2	TRBD2	18	CASSLQLAGPANTGELFF	TGCGCCAGCAGCTTGCAACTAGCGGGACCCGCGAACACCGGGGAGCTGTTTTTT
TRBV20-1	many	TRBJ1-4	TRBD1	13	CSAMGQVNEKLFF	TGCAGTGCTATGGGACAGGTTAATGAAAAACTGTTTTTT
TRBV18	many	TRBJ2-3	-	10	CASSADTQYF	TGTGCCAGCTCGGCAGATACGCAGTATTTT
TRBV28	few	TRBJ2-5	-	14	CASSLTPGEETQYF	TGTGCCAGCAGTTTGACTCCTGGGGAAGAGACCCAGTACTTC